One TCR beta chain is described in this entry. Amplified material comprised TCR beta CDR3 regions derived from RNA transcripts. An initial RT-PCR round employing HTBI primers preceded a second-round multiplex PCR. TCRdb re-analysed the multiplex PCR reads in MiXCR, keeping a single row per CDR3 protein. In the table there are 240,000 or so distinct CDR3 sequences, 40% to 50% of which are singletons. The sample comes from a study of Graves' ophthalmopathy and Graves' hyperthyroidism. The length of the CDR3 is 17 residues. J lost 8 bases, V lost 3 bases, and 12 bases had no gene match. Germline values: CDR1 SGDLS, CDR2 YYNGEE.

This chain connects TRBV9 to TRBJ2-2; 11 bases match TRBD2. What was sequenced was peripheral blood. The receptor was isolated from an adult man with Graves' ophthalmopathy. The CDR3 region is CASSDTTSGRGIGELFF. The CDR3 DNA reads TGTGCCAGCAGCGATACAACTAGCGGGAGAGGTATTGGGGAGCTGTTTTTT.